Shown below are 20 T cell receptor beta chains from a single sample sequenced in a study of regulatory T cells in long-lasting Graves disease. The time point denotes: newly diagnosed GD, antithyroid drugs for less than 3 months. Researchers made the TCR library from RNA that was extracted from PBMCs. According to the study, TCR beta libraries were built with iRepertoire HTBI primers and CDR3-region Arm-PCR. Each CDR3 protein gets one entry after TCRdb re-called the multiplex PCR reads with MiXCR. The sample shows approximately 400,000 distinct CDR3 sequences, 15% of them seen only once. The same data also went into a second study, on T cells in Graves' hyperthyroidism and ophthalmopathy.

This sample comprised peripheral blood mononuclear cells (PBMCs), obtained at new diagnosis, from a patient treated with antithyroid drugs. The source of these receptors is a woman aged 30 to 39 with Graves disease.

At least ten counts were recorded for this clonotype. The V call is TRBV28, the J call TRBJ2-1; 11 bases map to TRBD2. The J segment lost 7 bases and the V segment lost 5 bases, leaving 7 bases of the junction unmatched. The CDR3 has 15 residues. Germline V CDR1 and CDR2: MDHEN, SYDVKM. CDR3 sequence reads: CASSTSSGRSNEQFF. The CDR3 DNA sequence: TGTGCCAGCAGTACCTCTAGCGGGAGGTCGAATGAGCAGTTCTTC.

The chain links TRBV19 to TRBJ2-7, with a tentative D call TRBD2 (5 bases). V was shortened by 5 bases and J by 5 bases, with 13 bases between the two germline ends. The germline V gene encodes CDR1 LNHDA and CDR2 SQIVND (reference sequence). The CDR3 spans 13 residues. The CDR3 reads CASSLSGSHEQYF. In DNA, the CDR3 is TGTGCCAGTAGTCTTTCGGGGTCCCACGAGCAGTACTTC.

The sample holds a few counts of this clonotype. The rearrangement uses TRBV6-1 and TRBJ2-3, with D possibly being TRBD2 (5 bases). The CDR3 contains 14 residues. The germline CDR1 and CDR2 sequences are MNHNS and SASEGT. V lost 7 bases and J 5 bases, leaving 16 bases between the germline ends. Here the CDR3 DNA reads TGTGCCAGCACCCAACTAGGAGCTCTAGATACGCAGTATTTT. Translation gives CASTQLGALDTQYF.

The chain employs TRBV6-1 and TRBJ2-1; TRBD2 agrees at 11 bases. CDR3 size: 17 residues. CDR1 and CDR2 (germline): MNHNS, SASEGT. V shed 8 bases and J 1 base; nucleotides not matched to a gene: 10. The CDR3 protein is CASGGLAGGSSYNEQFF. Written as DNA, the CDR3 is TGTGCCAGCGGGGGGCTAGCGGGAGGTAGTTCCTACAATGAGCAGTTCTTC.

In its sample, this clonotype was seen many times. The chain couples TRBV18 to TRBJ1-4, with TRBD1 as a possible D gene (5 bases). Germline lookup yields CDR1 KGHSH and CDR2 LQKENI. The V end lost 3 bases, the J end lost 5 bases, and 13 bases lay between the germline ends. The CDR3 extends over 15 amino acids. The CDR3 spells CASSPYSGKNEKLFF. The DNA of the CDR3 is TGTGCCAGCTCACCCTATTCAGGGAAGAATGAAAAACTGTTTTTT.

A remark on this clonotype: This may be a read error: a much more frequent sequence differs by one nucleotide. The chain is built from TRBV12-3 or TRBV12-4 and TRBJ2-3; no clear D. The DNA end favors TRBJ2-7, so the J call may be wrong. The CDR3 extends over 13 amino acids. CDR3 coding DNA: TGTGCCAGCAGTTTATATGGATCGGGTGAGCAGTACTTC. Translated, it gives CASSLYGSGEQYF.

This clonotype was counted a few times. This chain links TRBV18 with TRBJ1-5; unclear D gene. V was clipped by 3 bases and J by 5 bases, with 14 bases between them. Germline V gene lookup returns CDR1 KGHSH and CDR2 LQKENI. The CDR3 is 15 residues long. CDR3 amino acids: CASSPLATPDQPQHF. The CDR3, as DNA: TGTGCCAGCTCACCTTTAGCAACCCCGGATCAGCCCCAGCATTTT.

The rearrangement joins TRBV30 to TRBJ1-5; tentative D call: TRBD1 (6 bases). The germline CDR1 and CDR2 sequences are GTSNPN and SVGIG (reference sequence). Trimming pared 3 bases from V and 4 bases from J, leaving 13 bases between. This CDR3 has 14 amino acids. CDR3 sequence reads: CAWSVGQTNQPQHF. CDR3 nucleotide sequence: TGTGCCTGGAGCGTTGGACAGACAAATCAGCCCCAGCATTTT.

The chain employs TRBV6-1 and TRBJ2-3; 7 bases are shared with TRBD2. Per the germline V gene, CDR1 is MNHNS and CDR2 is SASEGT. This CDR3 is built from 15 residues. V was pared by 6 bases and J by 2 bases, with 8 bases of the junction left unmatched. The CDR3 nucleotides are TGTGCCAGCAGACTAGCGAGAGGGAACACAGATACGCAGTATTTT. It encodes CASRLARGNTDTQYF.

As for this clonotype: An end of the junction differs from the germline gene, which may be a read error. The chain is built from TRBV7-3 and TRBJ2-1; D is unresolved. Germline CDR1 reads SGHTA; CDR2 reads FQGTGA. The CDR3 is made up of 13 amino acids. CDR3 sequence reads: CASSQVSSREQFF. Written as DNA, the CDR3 is TGCGCCAGCAGCCAAGTTTCTTCCCGTGAGCAGTTCTTC.

This clonotype was counted once. This CDR3 is missing its conserved last phenylalanine or tryptophan, likely due to a read error. The J gene is TRBJ2-1, the V gene TRBV5-6, with 12 positions matching TRBD2. The CDR3 is 17 residues long. V shed 4 bases and J 9 bases; nucleotides not matched to a gene: 14. The V gene's germline CDR1 is SGHDT and CDR2 YYEEEE. The CDR3 DNA is TGTGCCAGCAGCCTGCCCGTTCGACTAGCGGGGGCCGGTGAGCAGTTCCTC. Translated: CASSLPVRLAGAGEQFL.

This clonotype was observed many times. An end of the junction does not agree with germline; a read error may underlie this. The V gene is TRBV11-2, the J gene TRBJ2-7, with TRBD2 matching 7 bases. This CDR3 has 13 residues. Per germline, CDR1 SGHAT and CDR2 FQNNGV. CDR3 amino acids: CASSLGSAGLPLF. CDR3 nucleotide sequence: TGTGCCAGCAGCTTAGGGTCAGCGGGATTACCTCTATTC.

The chain recombines TRBV7-3 with TRBJ2-1; 15 nucleotides agree with TRBD2. Germline V lookup: CDR1 SGHTA, CDR2 FQGTGA. The CDR3 length is 24 residues. The V and J ends lost 2 bases and 4 bases, in that order; junction bases with no gene match: 24. The CDR3 sequence is CASSLPAGLAGGPALSAEYNEQFF. CDR3 sequence (DNA): TGTGCCAGCAGCTTACCGGCCGGACTAGCGGGAGGGCCTGCTTTGTCTGCGGAATACAATGAGCAGTTCTTC.

This clonotype was detected ten times or more. In nucleotides, the CDR3 is TGTGCCAGCAGCTCCAGTAGCGGGAGAGTCAATGAGCAGTTCTTC. This encodes CASSSSSGRVNEQFF. The chain employs TRBV7-2 and TRBJ2-1, with 9 nucleotides matching TRBD2. Trimming cost V 4 bases and J 6 bases; bases outside gene matches: 7. The germline V gene has CDR1 SGHTA and CDR2 FQGNSA. CDR3 size: 15 residues.

The chain uses TRBV30 and TRBJ2-7, with D tentatively TRBD1 or TRBD2 (6 bases each). V was cut by 0 bases and J by 3 bases, with 12 bases left in between. CDR1 and CDR2 (germline): GTSNPN, SVGIG (reference sequence). The CDR3 covers 14 residues. CDR3 nucleotide sequence: TGTGCCTGGAGTGTAGGGGGGTCTCGCTACGAGCAGTACTTC. As protein: CAWSVGGSRYEQYF.

This clonotype was seen a few times. The chain couples TRBV24-1 to TRBJ1-4; maybe TRBD1 (5 bases). The CDR3 runs 17 residues. The ends were cut back, 6 bases at V and 3 bases at J, with 19 bases in the middle. Per germline, CDR1 KGHDR and CDR2 SFDVKD. The CDR3 spells CATSLSGTMYANEKLFF. CDR3 coding DNA: TGTGCCACCAGTCTCTCCGGGACCATGTATGCTAATGAAAAACTGTTTTTT.

The table lists this clonotype with many counts. V usage is TRBV20-1 and J usage is TRBJ2-3; D ambiguous. V was shortened by 4 bases and J by 2 bases, with 10 bases between the two germline ends. CDR1 DFQATT and CDR2 SNEGSKA come from the germline V gene (reference sequence). The CDR3 loop spans 13 amino acids. CDR3 loop: CSAMLHDTDTQYF. CDR3 DNA sequence: TGCAGTGCTATGTTACACGACACAGATACGCAGTATTTT.

This clonotype was counted at least ten times. CDR3 residues: CATSVAGSEQYF. The CDR3 bases are TGTGCCACCAGTGTTGCAGGGAGCGAGCAGTACTTC. The V gene is TRBV24-1, the J gene TRBJ2-7; the D gene could be TRBD1 or TRBD2 (5 bases each). V lost 5 bases to trimming and J lost 6 bases, with 10 bases between them. Germline values: CDR1 KGHDR, CDR2 SFDVKD. This CDR3 is 12 amino acids long.

The chain carries TRBV19 and TRBJ2-7, with D possibly TRBD1 on 7 matching bases. This CDR3 has 15 residues. CDR1 is LNHDA and CDR2 is SQIVND in the germline V gene (reference sequence). The ends were cut back, 5 bases at V and 2 bases at J, with 16 bases in the middle. The CDR3 spells CASSGRTGSTYEQYF. In DNA form, the CDR3 reads TGTGCCAGTAGTGGGAGGACAGGCTCTACCTACGAGCAGTACTTC.

This clonotype has only a few counts. The V call is TRBV30, the J call TRBJ1-6, with D perhaps TRBD1 (5 bases). The CDR3 runs to 16 residues. Trimming removed 0 bases from V and 9 bases from J, with 18 bases in between. Germline V lookup: CDR1 GTSNPN, CDR2 SVGIG (reference sequence). The CDR3 DNA is TGTGCCTGGAGTGTCGGGTCCGGCGTTAGGGGTTCACCCCTCCACTTT. This codes for CAWSVGSGVRGSPLHF.